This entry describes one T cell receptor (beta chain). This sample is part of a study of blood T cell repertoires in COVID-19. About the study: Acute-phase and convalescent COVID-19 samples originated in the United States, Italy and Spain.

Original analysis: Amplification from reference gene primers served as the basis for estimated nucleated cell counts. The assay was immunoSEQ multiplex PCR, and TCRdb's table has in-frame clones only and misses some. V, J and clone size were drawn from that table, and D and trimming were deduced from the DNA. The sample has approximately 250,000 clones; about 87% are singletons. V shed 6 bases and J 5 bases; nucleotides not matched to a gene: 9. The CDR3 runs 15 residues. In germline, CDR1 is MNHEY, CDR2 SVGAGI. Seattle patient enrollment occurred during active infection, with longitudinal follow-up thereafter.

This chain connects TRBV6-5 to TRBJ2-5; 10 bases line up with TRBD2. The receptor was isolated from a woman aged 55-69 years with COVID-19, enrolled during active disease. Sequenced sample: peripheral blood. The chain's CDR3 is CASSPTGLADETQYF. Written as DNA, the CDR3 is TGTGCCAGCAGCCCAACCGGACTAGCGGATGAGACCCAGTACTTC.